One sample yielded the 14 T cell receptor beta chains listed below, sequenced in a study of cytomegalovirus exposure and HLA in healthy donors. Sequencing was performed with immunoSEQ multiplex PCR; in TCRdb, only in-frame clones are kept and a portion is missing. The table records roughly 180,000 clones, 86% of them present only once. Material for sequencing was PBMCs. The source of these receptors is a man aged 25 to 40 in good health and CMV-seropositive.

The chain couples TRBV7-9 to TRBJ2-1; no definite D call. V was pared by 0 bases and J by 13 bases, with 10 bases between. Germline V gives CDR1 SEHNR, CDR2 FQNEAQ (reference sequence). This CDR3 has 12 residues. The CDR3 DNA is TGTGCCAGCAGCTTAGCGGATATGTCCCAGTTCTTC. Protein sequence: CASSLADMSQFF.

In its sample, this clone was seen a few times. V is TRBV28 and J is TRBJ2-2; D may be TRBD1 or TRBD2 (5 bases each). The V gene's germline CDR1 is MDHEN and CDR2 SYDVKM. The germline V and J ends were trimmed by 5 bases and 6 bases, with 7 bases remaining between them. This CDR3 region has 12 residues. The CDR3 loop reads CASSRDAGELFF. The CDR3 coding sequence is TGTGCCAGCAGTCGGGACGCCGGGGAGCTGTTTTTT.

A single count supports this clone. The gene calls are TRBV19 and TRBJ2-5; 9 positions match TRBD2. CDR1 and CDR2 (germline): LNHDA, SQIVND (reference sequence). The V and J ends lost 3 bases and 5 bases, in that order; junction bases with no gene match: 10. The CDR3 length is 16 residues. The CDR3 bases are TGTGCCAGTAGTATGGCGCTAGCGGGGTTACAGGAGACCCAGTACTTC. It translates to CASSMALAGLQETQYF.

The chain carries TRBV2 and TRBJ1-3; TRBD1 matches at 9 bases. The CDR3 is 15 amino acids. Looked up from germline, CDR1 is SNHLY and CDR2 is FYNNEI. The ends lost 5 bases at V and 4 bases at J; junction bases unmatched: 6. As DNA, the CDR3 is TGTGCCAGCAGTTCCGGGACAGGGAGAGGAAACACCATATATTTT. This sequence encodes CASSSGTGRGNTIYF.

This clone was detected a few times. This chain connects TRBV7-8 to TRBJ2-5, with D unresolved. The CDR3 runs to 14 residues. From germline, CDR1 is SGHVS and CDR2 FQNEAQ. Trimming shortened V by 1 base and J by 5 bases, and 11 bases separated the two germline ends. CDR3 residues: CASSLDGQQETQYF. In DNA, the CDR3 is TGTGCCAGCAGCTTAGATGGGCAGCAGGAGACCCAGTACTTC.

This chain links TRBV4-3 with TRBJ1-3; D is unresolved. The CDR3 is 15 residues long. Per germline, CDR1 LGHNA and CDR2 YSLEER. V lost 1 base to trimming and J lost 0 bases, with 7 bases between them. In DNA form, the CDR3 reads TGCGCCAGCAGCCAAGTTTTCAGCTCTGGAAACACCATATATTTT. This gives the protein CASSQVFSSGNTIYF.

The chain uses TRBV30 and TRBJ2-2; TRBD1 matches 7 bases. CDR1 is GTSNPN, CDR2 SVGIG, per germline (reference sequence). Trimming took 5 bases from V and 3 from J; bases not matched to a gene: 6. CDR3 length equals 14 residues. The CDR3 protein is CAWGEGAYTGELFF. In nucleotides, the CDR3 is TGTGCCTGGGGAGAGGGGGCTTACACCGGGGAGCTGTTTTTT. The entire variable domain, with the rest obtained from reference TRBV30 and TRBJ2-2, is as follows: SQTIHQWPATLVQPVGSPLSLECTVEGTSNPNLYWYRQAAGRGLQLLFYSVGIGQISSEVPQNLSASRPQDRQFILSSKKLLLSDSGFYLCAWGEGAYTGELFFGEGSRLTVL.

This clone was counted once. CDR3 protein: CASTLGSNTGELFF. The CDR3 nucleotides read TGCGCCAGCACGCTGGGTTCGAACACCGGGGAGCTGTTTTTT. The rearrangement uses TRBV4-1 and TRBJ2-2, with unresolved D. Germline-derived CDR1 and CDR2 are MGHRA and YSYEKL. Trimming stripped 7 bases from V and 0 bases from J, with 9 bases between. The CDR3 is made up of 14 amino acids.

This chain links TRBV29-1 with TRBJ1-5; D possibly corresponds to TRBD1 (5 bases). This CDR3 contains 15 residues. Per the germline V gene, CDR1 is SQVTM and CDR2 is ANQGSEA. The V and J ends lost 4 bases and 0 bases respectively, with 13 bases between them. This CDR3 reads CSVADRGDSNQPQHF. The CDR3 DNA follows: TGCAGCGTTGCCGACAGAGGCGATAGCAATCAGCCCCAGCATTTT.

The CDR3 DNA is TGTGCCAGCAGACGACTAGCGGGGGTCTACGAGCAGTACTTC. Translated: CASRRLAGVYEQYF. The chain recombines TRBV11-2 with TRBJ2-7; 12 bases agree with TRBD2. CDR1 is SGHAT, CDR2 FQNNGV, per germline. Trimming took 6 bases from V and 3 from J; bases not matched to a gene: 3. This CDR3 is built from 14 residues.

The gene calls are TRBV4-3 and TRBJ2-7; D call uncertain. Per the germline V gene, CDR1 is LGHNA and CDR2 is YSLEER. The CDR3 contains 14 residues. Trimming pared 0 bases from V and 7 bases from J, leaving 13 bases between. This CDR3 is CASSQDIWAWEQYF. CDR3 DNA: TGCGCCAGCAGCCAAGATATATGGGCCTGGGAGCAGTACTTC.

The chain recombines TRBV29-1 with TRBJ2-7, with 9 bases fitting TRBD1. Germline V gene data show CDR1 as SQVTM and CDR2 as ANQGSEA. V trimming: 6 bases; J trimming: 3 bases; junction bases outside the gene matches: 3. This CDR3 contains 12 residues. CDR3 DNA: TGCAGCGTCAAGGGACAGGGCTACGAGCAGTACTTC. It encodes CSVKGQGYEQYF.

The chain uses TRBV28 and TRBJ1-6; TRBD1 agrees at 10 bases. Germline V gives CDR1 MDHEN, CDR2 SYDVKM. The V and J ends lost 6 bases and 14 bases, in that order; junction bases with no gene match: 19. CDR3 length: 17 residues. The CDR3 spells CASRPGFRDRGSSALHF. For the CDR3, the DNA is TGTGCCAGCAGGCCTGGCTTCCGGGACAGGGGATCTTCGGCCCTCCACTTT. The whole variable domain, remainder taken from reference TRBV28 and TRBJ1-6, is DVKVTQSSRYLVKRTGEKVFLECVQDMDHENMFWYRQDPGLGLRLIYFSYDVKMKEKGDIPEGYSVSREKKERFSLILESASTNQTSMYLCASRPGFRDRGSSALHFGNGTRLTVT.

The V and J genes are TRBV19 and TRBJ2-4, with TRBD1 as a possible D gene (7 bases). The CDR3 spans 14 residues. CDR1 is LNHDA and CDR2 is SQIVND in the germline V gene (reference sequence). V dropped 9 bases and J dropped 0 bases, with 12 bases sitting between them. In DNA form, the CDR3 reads TGTGCCAGCGCGGGACAGAAAGCCAAAAACATTCAGTACTTC. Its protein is CASAGQKAKNIQYF.